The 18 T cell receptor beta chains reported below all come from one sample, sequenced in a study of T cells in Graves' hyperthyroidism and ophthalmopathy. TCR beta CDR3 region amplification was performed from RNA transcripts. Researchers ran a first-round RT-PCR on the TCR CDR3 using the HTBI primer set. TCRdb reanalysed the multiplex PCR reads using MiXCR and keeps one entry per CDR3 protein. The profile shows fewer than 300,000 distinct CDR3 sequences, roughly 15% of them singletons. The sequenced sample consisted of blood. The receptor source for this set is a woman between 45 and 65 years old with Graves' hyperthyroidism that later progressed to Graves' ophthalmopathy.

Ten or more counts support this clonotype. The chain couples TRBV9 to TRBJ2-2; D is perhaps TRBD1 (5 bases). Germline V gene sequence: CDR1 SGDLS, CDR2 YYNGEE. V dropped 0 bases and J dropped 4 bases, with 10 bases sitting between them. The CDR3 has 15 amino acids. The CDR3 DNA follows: TGTGCCAGCAGCGTAGGGTCAGGGCCCACCGGGGAGCTGTTTTTT. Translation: CASSVGSGPTGELFF.

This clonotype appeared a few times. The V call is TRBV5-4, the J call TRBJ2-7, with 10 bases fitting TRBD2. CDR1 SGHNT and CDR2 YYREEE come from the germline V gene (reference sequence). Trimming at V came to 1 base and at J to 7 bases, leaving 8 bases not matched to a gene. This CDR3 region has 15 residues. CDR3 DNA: TGTGCCAGCAGCTTGTATCCTAGCGGGAGTGAAGAGCAGTACTTC. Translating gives CASSLYPSGSEEQYF. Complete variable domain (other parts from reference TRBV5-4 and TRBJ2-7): ETGVTQSPTHLIKTRGQQVTLRCSSQSGHNTVSWYQQALGQGPQFIFQYYREEENGRGNFPPRFSGLQFPNYSSELNVNALELDDSALYLCASSLYPSGSEEQYFGPGTRLTVT.

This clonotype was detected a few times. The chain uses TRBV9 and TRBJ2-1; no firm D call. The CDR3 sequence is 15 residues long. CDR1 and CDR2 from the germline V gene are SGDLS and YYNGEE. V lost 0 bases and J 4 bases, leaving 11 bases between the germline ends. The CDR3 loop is CASSVDGLLYNEQFF. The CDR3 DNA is TGTGCCAGCAGCGTAGATGGGCTGCTATACAATGAGCAGTTCTTC. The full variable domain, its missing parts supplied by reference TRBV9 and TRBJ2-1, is DSGVTQTPKHLITATGQRVTLRCSPRSGDLSVYWYQQSLDQGLQFLIQYYNGEERAKGNILERFSAQQFPDLHSELNLSSLELGDSALYFCASSVDGLLYNEQFFGPGTRLTVL.

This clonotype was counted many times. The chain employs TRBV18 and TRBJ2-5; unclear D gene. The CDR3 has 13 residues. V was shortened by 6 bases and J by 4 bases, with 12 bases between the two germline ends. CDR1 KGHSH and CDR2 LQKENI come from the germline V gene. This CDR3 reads CASSGLPRETQYF. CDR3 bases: TGTGCCAGCTCTGGCCTCCCCCGAGAGACCCAGTACTTC.

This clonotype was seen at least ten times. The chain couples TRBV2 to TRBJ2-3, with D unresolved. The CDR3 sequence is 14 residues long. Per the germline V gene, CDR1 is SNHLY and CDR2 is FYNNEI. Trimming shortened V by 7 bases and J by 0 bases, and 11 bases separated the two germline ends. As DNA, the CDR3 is TGTGCCAGCACCCCGGTGACTAGCACAGATACGCAGTATTTT. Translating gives CASTPVTSTDTQYF. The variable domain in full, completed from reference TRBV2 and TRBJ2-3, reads EPEVTQTPSHQVTQMGQEVILRCVPISNHLYFYWYRQILGQKVEFLVSFYNNEISEKSEIFDDQFSVERPDGSNFTLKIRSTKLEDSAMYFCASTPVTSTDTQYFGPGTRLTVL.

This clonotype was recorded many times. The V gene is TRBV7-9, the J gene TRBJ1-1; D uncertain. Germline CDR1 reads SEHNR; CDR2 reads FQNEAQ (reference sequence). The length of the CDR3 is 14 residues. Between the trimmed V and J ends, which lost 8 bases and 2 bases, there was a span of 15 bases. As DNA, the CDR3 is TGTGCCAGCGGGCCGAGTGCCCCAAACACTGAAGCTTTCTTT. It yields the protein CASGPSAPNTEAFF.

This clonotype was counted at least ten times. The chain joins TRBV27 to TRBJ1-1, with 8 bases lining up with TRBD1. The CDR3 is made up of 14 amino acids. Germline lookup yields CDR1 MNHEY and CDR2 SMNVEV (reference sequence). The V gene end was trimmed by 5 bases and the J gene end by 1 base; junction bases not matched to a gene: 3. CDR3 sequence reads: CASSPGGWNTEAFF. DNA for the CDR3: TGTGCCAGCAGTCCAGGGGGCTGGAACACTGAAGCTTTCTTT.

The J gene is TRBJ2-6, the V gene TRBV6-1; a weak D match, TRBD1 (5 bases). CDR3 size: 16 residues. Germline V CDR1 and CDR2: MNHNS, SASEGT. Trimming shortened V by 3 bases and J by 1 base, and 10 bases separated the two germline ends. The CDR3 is CASSDRVNSGANVLTF. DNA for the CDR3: TGTGCCAGCAGTGACAGGGTGAATTCTGGGGCCAACGTCCTGACTTTC.

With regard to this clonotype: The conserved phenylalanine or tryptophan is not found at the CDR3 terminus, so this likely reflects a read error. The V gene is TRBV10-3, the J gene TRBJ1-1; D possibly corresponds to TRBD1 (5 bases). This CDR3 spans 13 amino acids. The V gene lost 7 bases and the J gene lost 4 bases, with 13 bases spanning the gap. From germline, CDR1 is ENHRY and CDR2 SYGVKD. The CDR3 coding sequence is TGTGCCATCAAAGGGGCGTCCGGCACTGAAGCTTTCATT. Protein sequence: CAIKGASGTEAFI.

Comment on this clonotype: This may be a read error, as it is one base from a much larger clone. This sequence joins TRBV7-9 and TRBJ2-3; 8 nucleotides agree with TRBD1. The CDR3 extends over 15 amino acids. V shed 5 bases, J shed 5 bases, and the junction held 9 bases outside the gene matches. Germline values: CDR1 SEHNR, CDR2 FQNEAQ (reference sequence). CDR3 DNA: TGTGCCAGCAGCCTAATAGACAGGGGAATAGATACGCAGTATTTT. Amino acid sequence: CASSLIDRGIDTQYF.

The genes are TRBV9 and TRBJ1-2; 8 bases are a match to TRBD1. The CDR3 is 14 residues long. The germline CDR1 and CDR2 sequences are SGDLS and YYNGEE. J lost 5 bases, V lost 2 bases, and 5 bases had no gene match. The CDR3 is CASSVADRGYGYTF. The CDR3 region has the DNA TGTGCCAGCAGCGTGGCAGACAGGGGTTATGGCTACACCTTC.

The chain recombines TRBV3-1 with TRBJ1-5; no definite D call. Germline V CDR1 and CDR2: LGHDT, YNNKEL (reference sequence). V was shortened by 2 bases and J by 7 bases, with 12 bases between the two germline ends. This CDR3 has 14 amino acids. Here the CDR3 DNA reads TGTGCCAGCAGCCAAAATGTGGTGGGGCAGCCCCAGCATTTT. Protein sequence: CASSQNVVGQPQHF.

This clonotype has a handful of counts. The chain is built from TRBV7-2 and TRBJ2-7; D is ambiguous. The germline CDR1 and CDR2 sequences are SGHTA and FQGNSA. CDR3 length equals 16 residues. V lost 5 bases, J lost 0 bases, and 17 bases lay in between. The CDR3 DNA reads TGTGCCAGCAGCCCCTCAGGCGTCTTAAGCTCCTACGAGCAGTACTTC. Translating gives CASSPSGVLSSYEQYF.

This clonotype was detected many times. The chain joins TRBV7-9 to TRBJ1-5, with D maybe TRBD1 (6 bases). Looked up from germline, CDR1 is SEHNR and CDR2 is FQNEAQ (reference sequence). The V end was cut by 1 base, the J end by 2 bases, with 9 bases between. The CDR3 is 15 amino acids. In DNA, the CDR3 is TGTGCCAGCAGCTTAGGGGCAGGGGGCAATCAGCCCCAGCATTTT. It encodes CASSLGAGGNQPQHF.

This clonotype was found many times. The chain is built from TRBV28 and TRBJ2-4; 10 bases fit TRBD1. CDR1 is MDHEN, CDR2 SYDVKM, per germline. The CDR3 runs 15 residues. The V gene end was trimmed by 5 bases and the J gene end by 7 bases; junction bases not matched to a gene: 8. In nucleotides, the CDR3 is TGTGCCAGCAGTCTCCTTGCGGGACAGGGGAACATTCAGTACTTC. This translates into CASSLLAGQGNIQYF.

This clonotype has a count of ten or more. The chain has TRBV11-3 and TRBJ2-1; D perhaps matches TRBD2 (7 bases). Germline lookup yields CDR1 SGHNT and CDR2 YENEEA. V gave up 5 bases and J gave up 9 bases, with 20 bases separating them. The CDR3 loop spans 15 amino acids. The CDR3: CASSLQFGGPGEQFF. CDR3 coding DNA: TGTGCCAGCAGCCTCCAGTTCGGGGGGCCCGGTGAGCAGTTCTTC.

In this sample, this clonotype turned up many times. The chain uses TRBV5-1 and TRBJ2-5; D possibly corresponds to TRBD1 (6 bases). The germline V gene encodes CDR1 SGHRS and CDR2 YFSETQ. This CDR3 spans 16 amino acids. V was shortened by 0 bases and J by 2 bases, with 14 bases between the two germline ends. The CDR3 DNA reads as TGCGCCAGCAGCTTGGAACCGACAGGAGCACAAGAGACCCAGTACTTC. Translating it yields CASSLEPTGAQETQYF.

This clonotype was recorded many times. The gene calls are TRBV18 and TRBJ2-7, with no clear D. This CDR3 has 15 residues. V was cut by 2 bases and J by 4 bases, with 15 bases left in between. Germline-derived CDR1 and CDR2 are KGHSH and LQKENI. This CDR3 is CASSPVARASYEQYF. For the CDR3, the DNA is TGTGCCAGCTCACCAGTAGCACGAGCCTCTTACGAGCAGTACTTC. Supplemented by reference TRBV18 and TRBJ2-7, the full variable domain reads NAGVMQNPRHLVRRRGQEARLRCSPMKGHSHVYWYRQLPEEGLKFMVYLQKENIIDESGMPKERFSAEFPKEGPSILRIQQVVRGDSAAYFCASSPVARASYEQYFGPGTRLTVT.